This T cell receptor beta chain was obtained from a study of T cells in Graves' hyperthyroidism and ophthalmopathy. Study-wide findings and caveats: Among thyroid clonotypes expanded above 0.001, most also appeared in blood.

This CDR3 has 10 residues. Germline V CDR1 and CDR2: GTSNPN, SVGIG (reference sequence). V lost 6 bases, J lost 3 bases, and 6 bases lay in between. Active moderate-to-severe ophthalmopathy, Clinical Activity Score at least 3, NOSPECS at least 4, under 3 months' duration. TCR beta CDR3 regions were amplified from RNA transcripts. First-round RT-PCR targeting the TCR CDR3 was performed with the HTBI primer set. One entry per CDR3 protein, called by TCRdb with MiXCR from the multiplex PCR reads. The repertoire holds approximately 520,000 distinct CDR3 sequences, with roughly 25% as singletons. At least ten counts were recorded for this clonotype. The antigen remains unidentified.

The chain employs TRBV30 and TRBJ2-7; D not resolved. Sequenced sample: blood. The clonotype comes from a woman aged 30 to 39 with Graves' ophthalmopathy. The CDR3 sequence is CACGGYEQYF. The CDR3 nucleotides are TGTGCCTGCGGTGGCTACGAGCAGTACTTC.